Following are 17 T cell receptor beta chains from one sample sequenced in a study of blood T cell repertoires in COVID-19. TCRdb's copy holds only in-frame clones and misses some; the assay was immunoSEQ multiplex PCR. The sample holds 130,000 to 150,000 clones, roughly 79% seen once. Sequenced: peripheral blood. The source of these receptors is a human donor with acute or convalescent COVID-19. The donor label of this sample is uncertain.

This clone was seen many times. This chain joins TRBV11-2 and TRBJ1-3, with 8 bases that match TRBD1. The J segment lost 4 bases and the V segment lost 6 bases, leaving 8 bases of the junction unmatched. The CDR3 is 15 amino acids. Germline-derived CDR1 and CDR2 are SGHAT and FQNNGV. CDR3: CASRFDRGRGNTIYF. CDR3 nucleotide sequence: TGTGCCAGCAGATTTGACAGGGGCAGAGGAAACACCATATATTTT.

The chain has TRBV5-4 and TRBJ2-5, with 7 positions matching TRBD1. Germline trimming cut 2 bases from V and 9 bases from J; bases unmatched to any gene: 7. Germline lookup yields CDR1 SGHNT and CDR2 YYREEE (reference sequence). The CDR3 spans 13 residues. The CDR3 reads CASSLGGKRPQYF. CDR3 in DNA: TGTGCCAGCAGCTTAGGGGGCAAGAGGCCCCAGTACTTC.

This chain joins TRBV19 and TRBJ2-3; 9 bases match TRBD2. The CDR3 consists of 17 residues. Germline V gene lookup returns CDR1 LNHDA and CDR2 SQIVND (reference sequence). V was clipped by 10 bases and J by 4 bases; unmatched bases: 18. CDR3 sequence reads: CATFPVAGGPGADTQYF. The CDR3 bases are TGTGCCACCTTCCCAGTGGCGGGGGGGCCTGGGGCAGATACGCAGTATTTT.

The V gene is TRBV7-9, the J gene TRBJ1-2; unclear D gene. This CDR3 spans 14 amino acids. From germline, CDR1 is SEHNR and CDR2 FQNEAQ (reference sequence). With 2 bases removed from V and 7 bases from J, the gap between germline ends came to 14 bases. The CDR3 here is CASSLNTFASGYTF. The CDR3 DNA reads TGTGCCAGCAGCTTAAATACGTTTGCGTCTGGCTACACCTTC.

This clone was detected once. The chain is built from TRBV2 and TRBJ2-1; 8 positions match TRBD2. There are 14 residues in the CDR3. V was pared by 7 bases and J by 8 bases, with 10 bases of the junction left unmatched. Germline CDR1 SNHLY, CDR2 FYNNEI. CDR3 sequence (DNA): TGTGCCAGCATCATAGGCCCGGGAGGGGATGAGCAGTTCTTC. Residues: CASIIGPGGDEQFF.

The rearrangement joins TRBV27 to TRBJ1-1; the D is unclear. Per the germline V gene, CDR1 is MNHEY and CDR2 is SMNVEV (reference sequence). The CDR3 spans 12 residues. V dropped 8 bases and J dropped 8 bases, with 15 bases sitting between them. CDR3 DNA sequence: TGTGCCAGCGCCAACGTGAGGGAAGAAGCTTTCTTT. Translation: CASANVREEAFF.

In its sample, this clone was seen a few times. The genes are TRBV6-6 and TRBJ2-5, with 15 positions matching TRBD2. Germline assignment: CDR1 MNHNY and CDR2 SVGAGI (reference sequence). V shed 4 bases and J 5 bases; nucleotides not matched to a gene: 2. The CDR3 extends over 15 amino acids. The CDR3 sequence: CASSWTSGGEETQYF. DNA of the CDR3: TGTGCCAGCAGTTGGACTAGCGGGGGGGAGGAGACCCAGTACTTC.

Only a few counts were recorded for this clone. The V gene is TRBV7-9, the J gene TRBJ1-1; D unclear. Germline V gives CDR1 SEHNR, CDR2 FQNEAQ (reference sequence). The CDR3 consists of 13 residues. Trimming left V 1 base short and J 4 bases short, with 7 bases between. CDR3 nucleotides: TGTGCCAGCAGCTTAGATGGCGGCACTGAAGCTTTCTTT. Translated: CASSLDGGTEAFF.

The genes are TRBV5-5 and TRBJ2-7; a possible D gene is TRBD1 (6 bases). CDR1 is SGHKS and CDR2 is YYEKEE in the germline V gene (reference sequence). The V end was cut by 4 bases, the J end by 2 bases, with 13 bases between. The CDR3 length is 14 residues. CDR3 DNA sequence: TGTGCCAGCAGCCTCACAGGGAGCCCCTACGAGCAGTACTTC. As protein: CASSLTGSPYEQYF.

This sequence joins TRBV24-1 and TRBJ2-5; D possibly corresponds to TRBD1 (5 bases). The CDR3 is 13 amino acids. The V gene's germline CDR1 is KGHDR and CDR2 SFDVKD. V lost 6 bases, J lost 5 bases, and 12 bases lay in between. CDR3 residues: CATSRGLGETQYF. CDR3 nucleotides: TGTGCCACCAGTAGGGGTTTGGGGGAGACCCAGTACTTC.

V gene TRBV19 combines with J gene TRBJ1-5, with TRBD1 identical over 9 bases. Germline V gene lookup returns CDR1 LNHDA and CDR2 SQIVND (reference sequence). With V trimmed by 9 bases and J by 7 bases, 13 bases remained unmatched. The CDR3 length is 15 residues. The CDR3 protein is CASRRNRQGDQPQHF. In DNA form, the CDR3 reads TGTGCCAGCCGAAGGAACCGACAGGGGGACCAGCCCCAGCATTTT.

This clone was seen only once. The chain links TRBV5-4 to TRBJ1-4; TRBD1 aligns across 8 bases. The V segment lost 2 bases and the J segment 7 bases; nucleotides outside the gene matches: 4. Germline V CDR1 and CDR2: SGHNT, YYREEE (reference sequence). This CDR3 spans 14 amino acids. CDR3 residues: CASSLQGVSEKLFF. The CDR3 DNA is TGTGCCAGCAGCTTACAGGGGGTTAGTGAAAAACTGTTTTTT. Looking up the rest from reference TRBV5-4 and TRBJ1-4 gives the full variable domain: ETGVTQSPTHLIKTRGQQVTLRCSSQSGHNTVSWYQQALGQGPQFIFQYYREEENGRGNFPPRFSGLQFPNYSSELNVNALELDDSALYLCASSLQGVSEKLFFGSGTQLSVL.

This clone was detected only once. J is TRBJ2-7 and V is TRBV6-6, with a weak D call TRBD1 (6 bases). Germline V gives CDR1 MNHNY, CDR2 SVGAGI (reference sequence). The CDR3 is 14 residues long. V dropped 4 bases and J dropped 1 base, with 11 bases sitting between them. In DNA form, the CDR3 reads TGTGCCAGCAGTTCCCAAGGGGGATCCTACGAGCAGTACGTC. It specifies CASSSQGGSYEQYV.

This clone came up a few times. The chain joins TRBV5-1 to TRBJ2-1, with D hard to call. Germline CDR1 reads SGHRS; CDR2 reads YFSETQ. The CDR3 contains 13 residues. V dropped 0 bases and J dropped 5 bases, with 6 bases sitting between them. DNA of the CDR3: TGCGCCAGCAGCTTGGCGGAGAACAATGAGCAGTTCTTC. Its translation is CASSLAENNEQFF.

The chain has TRBV3-1 (or the pseudogene TRBV3-2) and TRBJ1-5, with 7 nucleotides matching TRBD1. J was trimmed by 6 bases and V by 5 bases; bases with no gene match: 7. Germline CDR1 is LGHDT and CDR2 is YNNKEL (reference sequence). This CDR3 region has 14 residues. In DNA form, the CDR3 reads TGTGCCAGCAGCGAGGGCCAGGGGGGTCAGCCCCAGCATTTT. Residues: CASSEGQGGQPQHF.

The rearrangement joins TRBV5-1 to TRBJ2-1; TRBD2 might be the D (6 bases). This CDR3 is built from 15 residues. Germline CDR1 is SGHRS and CDR2 is YFSETQ. The germline V and J ends were trimmed by 1 base and 1 base, with 9 bases remaining between them. For the CDR3, the DNA is TGCGCCAGCAGCTTGATCGGGGGTTCCTACAATGAGCAGTTCTTC. This translates into CASSLIGGSYNEQFF.

V is TRBV4-2 and J is TRBJ2-3; D is undetermined. Germline V gene data show CDR1 as LGHNA and CDR2 as YNFKEQ. V was shortened by 3 bases and J by 2 bases, with 6 bases between the two germline ends. The CDR3 is made up of 13 amino acids. The CDR3 region is CASSQGPTDTQYF. In DNA, the CDR3 is TGTGCCAGCAGCCAGGGCCCCACAGATACGCAGTATTTT.